The present T cell receptor (beta chain) was sequenced within a study of T cell repertoires in cytomegalovirus infection. Study at large: From public TCR beta signatures came an indication of both CMV infection and matching HLA type.

TCRdb re-called the reads through MiXCR, storing one row per CDR3 protein. The table includes 200,000 or so distinct CDR3 sequences, roughly a fifth detected once. In the case of this clonotype: Its target is unknown.

Findings and limits, study-wide: Identification of carriers of CMV plus the relevant HLA was performed using cumulative public TCR beta family frequency. Clonotype analysis showed dominance of the ex vivo response by HLA-C-restricted CMV-specific TCR beta clonotypes.

CDR1 and CDR2 from the germline V gene are SGHVT and SQSDAQ. V dropped 5 bases and J dropped 4 bases, with 14 bases sitting between them. This CDR3 spans 14 amino acids. This chain joins TRBV7-4 and TRBJ1-2; D gene uncertain. What was sequenced was PBMCs. The sequence was collected from a human donor in good health (CMV status not recorded). Some clones in this sample may be carry-over from other donors' samples. The DNA for the CDR3 is TGTGCCAGCAGCCGGGCCCCAGACACCTATGGCTACACCTTC. It codes for CASSRAPDTYGYTF.